One and the same sample provided the 20 T cell receptor beta chains below, sequenced in a study of blood T cell repertoires in COVID-19. The repertoire was sequenced with immunoSEQ multiplex PCR; TCRdb's copy has only in-frame clones and lacks some. This sample has about 220,000 clones, with 80% to 90% found just once. Sequenced input: PBMCs or T cells enriched from blood (not recorded which). These receptors were obtained from a woman aged 45-65 years with acute COVID-19.

The chain employs TRBV7-8 and TRBJ1-3; the match to TRBD1 covers 8 bases. Unmatched junction bases numbered 3, after V lost 5 bases and J lost 0 bases. Germline V gene sequence: CDR1 SGHVS, CDR2 FQNEAQ. The CDR3 is 15 amino acids. For the CDR3, the DNA is TGTGCCAGCAGCCGGGACAGGCTCTCTGGAAACACCATATATTTT. This translates into CASSRDRLSGNTIYF.

The V gene is TRBV23-1, the J gene TRBJ2-5; TRBD2 aligns across 7 bases. TRBV23-1 is designated an ORF whose function remains uncertain. The CDR3 contains 15 residues. With 0 bases clipped from V and 4 bases from J, the junction kept 5 bases outside the gene matches. DNA of the CDR3: TGCGCCAGCAGTCAATCTGCGGGAGAAGGAGAGACCCAGTACTTC. Translating gives CASSQSAGEGETQYF.

The J gene is TRBJ2-1, the V gene TRBV11-3; 7 bases map to TRBD2. CDR1 is SGHNT and CDR2 is YENEEA in the germline V gene. This CDR3 is 12 amino acids long. V trimming: 7 bases; J trimming: 9 bases; junction bases outside the gene matches: 6. In nucleotides, the CDR3 is TGTGCCAGCATGGGGGGGGACTCTGAGCAGTTCTTC. Translation: CASMGGDSEQFF.

The chain has TRBV5-1 and TRBJ2-3; 13 bases agree with TRBD2. Germline loops: CDR1 SGHRS, CDR2 YFSETQ. This CDR3 is built from 18 residues. The trim removed 4 bases at V and 6 bases at J, leaving 14 bases unmatched. The CDR3 bases are TGCGCCAGCAGCCCGCCGGGACTAGCGGGGAAACGGGGGGATACGCAGTATTTT. It encodes CASSPPGLAGKRGDTQYF.

This clone was found once. The genes are TRBV27 and TRBJ1-3; a weak D match, TRBD1 (5 bases). The V end lost 0 bases, the J end lost 2 bases, and 14 bases lay between the germline ends. The CDR3 consists of 17 residues. Germline values: CDR1 MNHEY, CDR2 SMNVEV (reference sequence). The CDR3 DNA reads as TGTGCCAGCAGTTTATCGGGGCCAGGGTCCGCTGGAAACACCATATATTTT. Translated: CASSLSGPGSAGNTIYF.

The CDR3: CASSSPGQGRPQHF. As DNA, the CDR3 is TGTGCCAGCAGCTCCCCCGGCCAGGGTCGGCCCCAGCATTTT. This sequence joins TRBV7-2 and TRBJ1-5; tentative D call: TRBD1 (5 bases). The V gene's germline CDR1 is SGHTA and CDR2 FQGNSA. V shed 4 bases and J shed 9 bases, with 16 bases lying between them. The CDR3 runs 14 residues.

V gene TRBV27 combines with J gene TRBJ1-1, with TRBD1 identical over 10 bases. From germline, CDR1 is MNHEY and CDR2 SMNVEV (reference sequence). The CDR3 has 14 residues. Germline trimming cut 3 bases from V and 7 bases from J; bases unmatched to any gene: 5. The chain's CDR3 is CASSFARDRGEAFF. CDR3 coding DNA: TGTGCCAGCAGTTTTGCCCGGGACAGGGGTGAAGCTTTCTTT.

The CDR3 spells CASSWGPAAFNSPLHF. DNA for the CDR3: TGTGCCAGCAGTTGGGGCCCCGCAGCGTTTAATTCACCCCTCCACTTT. The chain uses TRBV28 and TRBJ1-6; a weak D match, TRBD1 (5 bases). CDR3 length equals 16 residues. Germline V gives CDR1 MDHEN, CDR2 SYDVKM. Trimming removed 4 bases at V and 6 bases at J, with 16 bases between.

This clone was seen a handful of times. The V call is TRBV30, the J call TRBJ1-5, with D possibly being TRBD1 (6 bases). The CDR3 is 13 amino acids. V lost 0 bases to trimming and J lost 4 bases, with 7 bases between them. Germline CDR1 reads GTSNPN; CDR2 reads SVGIG (reference sequence). DNA of the CDR3: TGTGCCTGGAGTGTACAGGGAAATCAGCCCCAGCATTTT. Translated: CAWSVQGNQPQHF.

This clone was recorded once. The chain uses TRBV28 and TRBJ2-6; D is undetermined. The germline CDR1 and CDR2 sequences are MDHEN and SYDVKM. With 10 bases removed from V and 0 bases from J, the gap between germline ends came to 4 bases. The CDR3 is 12 amino acids. The CDR3 loop reads CATLSGANVLTF. CDR3 nucleotides: TGTGCCACCCTCTCTGGGGCCAACGTCCTGACTTTC. The entire variable domain, with the rest obtained from reference TRBV28 and TRBJ2-6, is as follows: DVKVTQSSRYLVKRTGEKVFLECVQDMDHENMFWYRQDPGLGLRLIYFSYDVKMKEKGDIPEGYSVSREKKERFSLILESASTNQTSMYLCATLSGANVLTFGAGSRLTVL.

This clone ranks as large. The gene calls are TRBV28 and TRBJ2-2; 7 positions agree with TRBD1. Germline CDR1 MDHEN, CDR2 SYDVKM. Trimming cost V 4 bases and J 4 bases; bases outside gene matches: 0. The CDR3 is made up of 13 amino acids. The CDR3 loop is CASSYRGTGELFF. In DNA, the CDR3 is TGTGCCAGCAGTTACAGGGGCACCGGGGAGCTGTTTTTT.

The rearrangement joins TRBV29-1 to TRBJ2-1, with 14 bases matching TRBD2. This CDR3 is 21 amino acids long. The junction had 20 bases not matched to a gene; V was cut back by 4 bases and J by 3 bases. Germline lookup yields CDR1 SQVTM and CDR2 ANQGSEA. The CDR3 sequence is CSVVGFREPGLAGASYNEQFF. The CDR3, as DNA: TGCAGCGTTGTGGGATTTAGGGAACCGGGACTAGCGGGAGCGAGCTACAATGAGCAGTTCTTC.

J is TRBJ1-2 and V is TRBV7-9; D call uncertain. V lost 5 bases, J lost 5 bases, and 12 bases lay in between. The CDR3 is 13 amino acids. Germline V gene data show CDR1 as SEHNR and CDR2 as FQNEAQ (reference sequence). The DNA of the CDR3 is TGTGCCAGCAGCCTCACTCCCCCTTATGGCTACACCTTC. It codes for CASSLTPPYGYTF.

The rearrangement uses TRBV28 and TRBJ2-7, with 10 nucleotides matching TRBD2. V trimming: 4 bases; J trimming: 3 bases; junction bases outside the gene matches: 3. Per the germline V gene, CDR1 is MDHEN and CDR2 is SYDVKM. This CDR3 has 14 amino acids. The CDR3 DNA reads as TGTGCCAGCAGTTCTAGCGGGAGTCTCTACGAGCAGTACTTC. Amino acids: CASSSSGSLYEQYF.

CDR3: CASSLRELGEDTGELFF. The CDR3 DNA is TGTGCCAGCAGTTTGAGGGAGTTGGGGGAGGACACCGGGGAGCTGTTTTTT. The gene calls are TRBV28 and TRBJ2-2, with TRBD2 as a possible D gene (6 bases). The CDR3 covers 17 residues. Germline V CDR1 and CDR2: MDHEN, SYDVKM. The V end lost 3 bases, the J end lost 3 bases, and 17 bases lay between the germline ends. Looking up the rest from reference TRBV28 and TRBJ2-2 gives the full variable domain: DVKVTQSSRYLVKRTGEKVFLECVQDMDHENMFWYRQDPGLGLRLIYFSYDVKMKEKGDIPEGYSVSREKKERFSLILESASTNQTSMYLCASSLRELGEDTGELFFGEGSRLTVL.

The chain is built from TRBV20-1 and TRBJ2-3; 8 positions match TRBD2. The V gene's germline CDR1 is DFQATT and CDR2 SNEGSKA (reference sequence). Unmatched junction bases numbered 4, after V lost 6 bases and J lost 2 bases. This CDR3 has 13 amino acids. The CDR3 sequence is CSASSGVTDTQYF. For the CDR3, the DNA is TGCAGTGCCAGTAGCGGGGTCACAGATACGCAGTATTTT.

CDR3 protein: CASSPSGRAGNEQFF. As DNA, the CDR3 is TGTGCCAGCTCACCAAGCGGGAGGGCCGGAAATGAGCAGTTCTTC. The gene calls are TRBV18 and TRBJ2-1, with TRBD2 matching 10 bases. Per the germline V gene, CDR1 is KGHSH and CDR2 is LQKENI. V shed 2 bases, J shed 7 bases, and the junction held 5 bases outside the gene matches. CDR3 length: 15 amino acids. The full variable domain, rest sourced from reference TRBV18 and TRBJ2-1, is NAGVMQNPRHLVRRRGQEARLRCSPMKGHSHVYWYRQLPEEGLKFMVYLQKENIIDESGMPKERFSAEFPKEGPSILRIQQVVRGDSAAYFCASSPSGRAGNEQFFGPGTRLTVL.

This clone appeared a few times. This sequence joins TRBV9 and TRBJ1-5, with TRBD1 identical over 7 bases. V lost 3 bases, J lost 3 bases, and 9 bases stayed unmatched. This CDR3 spans 16 amino acids. Germline CDR1 is SGDLS and CDR2 is YYNGEE. The CDR3 region is CASSEDGDSTNQPQHF. The DNA of the CDR3 is TGTGCCAGCAGCGAAGACGGGGACAGCACCAATCAGCCCCAGCATTTT.

This rearrangement joins TRBV5-1 to TRBJ2-7; D is possibly TRBD2 (6 bases). CDR1 and CDR2 from the germline V gene are SGHRS and YFSETQ. Trimming shortened V by 5 bases and J by 2 bases, and 17 bases separated the two germline ends. CDR3 size: 15 residues. CDR3 amino acids: CASRNHGTATYEQYF. Written as DNA, the CDR3 is TGCGCCAGCAGAAACCACGGGACTGCAACCTACGAGCAGTACTTC.

This chain links TRBV11-2 with TRBJ1-2; D unclear. Germline V gene sequence: CDR1 SGHAT, CDR2 FQNNGV. Deletions cut 4 bases from V and 0 bases from J, with 12 bases between. This CDR3 contains 15 residues. In DNA form, the CDR3 reads TGTGCCAGCAGCTCGTACAGCGGCACTAACTATGGCTACACCTTC. Translating it yields CASSSYSGTNYGYTF.